A single T cell receptor beta chain is shown here with its context. Its specificity is not known. Trimming shortened V by 4 bases and J by 0 bases, and 12 bases separated the two germline ends. CDR1 SGHDT and CDR2 YYEEEE come from the germline V gene. This CDR3 has 15 amino acids. This sample was included in a study of cytomegalovirus exposure and HLA in healthy donors. Regarding the study as a whole: Per published accounts, TCR beta sequences correctly predicted the HLA-A and HLA-B alleles of most subjects. For presence/absence analyses, sequencing depth was assumed to be roughly uniform across donors. Apparent HLA restriction characterized most CMV-associated TCR beta chains in a later analysis.

Amplification used 60 Vbeta primers and 13 Jbeta primers. Source study methods: An analysis performed later counted about 80 million unique TCR beta chains (around 11 million of them shared). Profiled with immunoSEQ multiplex PCR; TCRdb holds only in-frame clones, not every one. V, J and clone size are taken as reported in that table, and D and trimming were inferred from the DNA itself. The table records about 89,000 clones, less than 75% of them present only once. Sequencing was carried out using PBMCs. The TCR originated in a man in his thirties or forties in good health and CMV-seronegative. The chain has TRBV5-6 and TRBJ2-3, with a weak D call TRBD1 (5 bases). CDR3 region: CASSHRQFSTDTQYF. Here the CDR3 DNA reads TGTGCCAGCAGCCACCGACAGTTTAGCACAGATACGCAGTATTTT.